What follows are 25 T cell receptor beta chains derived from one specimen sequenced in a study of PD-1 blockade in classical Hodgkin lymphoma. The table came from immunoSEQ multiplex PCR; TCRdb's copy has only in-frame clones and leaves some out. The sample holds fewer than 25,000 clones; approximately 80% are singletons and the top ten take 7.2%. Time point reported: cycle 4 day 1 (C4D1), after six to seven weeks of nivolumab. Exposure to brentuximab vedotin varied, and each patient had relapsed following autologous stem cell transplantation. The material sequenced was peripheral blood mononuclear cells (PBMCs), taken before the fourth cycle of nivolumab. The receptors stem from a human donor with classical Hodgkin lymphoma.

The chain uses TRBV30 and TRBJ2-7; the match to TRBD2 covers 13 bases. V shed 2 bases, J shed 5 bases, and the junction held 6 bases outside the gene matches. The CDR3 has 15 residues. CDR1 and CDR2 (germline): GTSNPN, SVGIG (reference sequence). CDR3 residues: CAWSSLAGGPNEQYF. CDR3 DNA: TGTGCCTGGAGTTCACTAGCGGGAGGGCCAAACGAGCAGTACTTC.

The J gene is TRBJ2-3, the V gene TRBV5-1; TRBD1 aligns across 7 bases. The CDR3 length is 14 residues. Germline loops: CDR1 SGHRS, CDR2 YFSETQ. The ends lost 4 bases at V and 0 bases at J; junction bases unmatched: 2. This CDR3 is CASSEGASTDTQYF. CDR3 nucleotide sequence: TGCGCCAGCAGCGAGGGGGCCAGCACAGATACGCAGTATTTT.

This chain connects TRBV4-1 to TRBJ1-1; 11 positions agree with TRBD1. This CDR3 is 18 amino acids long. CDR1 MGHRA and CDR2 YSYEKL come from the germline V gene. The junction had 11 bases not matched to a gene; V was cut back by 5 bases and J by 0 bases. The CDR3 bases are TGCGCCAGCAGCACTCCCCGGGACAGGGGGTTGGTGAACACTGAAGCTTTCTTT. The encoded protein is CASSTPRDRGLVNTEAFF.

This clone has a handful of counts. The V and J genes are TRBV5-1 and TRBJ2-1; D unresolved. V lost 1 base and J 10 bases, leaving 6 bases between the germline ends. There are 11 residues in the CDR3. CDR1 SGHRS and CDR2 YFSETQ come from the germline V gene. CDR3 protein: CASSLFYEQFF. CDR3 in DNA: TGCGCCAGCAGCTTGTTCTACGAGCAGTTCTTC.

This clone was observed a few times. V and J are TRBV5-8 and TRBJ2-7; D is unclear. This CDR3 contains 11 residues. Germline V gives CDR1 SGHTS, CDR2 YDEGEE. Trimming removed 0 bases from V and 6 bases from J, with 4 bases in between. CDR3 nucleotide sequence: TGTGCCAGCAGCTTGGGGGGCGAGCAGTACTTC. Its protein product is CASSLGGEQYF.

The V gene is TRBV10-1, the J gene TRBJ2-5, with 8 nucleotides matching TRBD2. The CDR3 extends over 16 amino acids. V lost 0 bases to trimming and J lost 4 bases; unmatched junction nucleotides: 7. Germline V gives CDR1 WNHNN, CDR2 SYGVQD (reference sequence). The CDR3 DNA reads TGCGCCAGCAGTGAGTCTATCGGGGGGGGACGAGAGACCCAGTACTTC. Translating gives CASSESIGGGRETQYF.

The rearrangement joins TRBV28 to TRBJ1-2; D ambiguous. This CDR3 has 12 amino acids. Germline V gene sequence: CDR1 MDHEN, CDR2 SYDVKM. The V gene lost 2 bases and the J gene lost 4 bases, with 5 bases spanning the gap. The CDR3 DNA reads TGTGCCAGCAGTTTAGGCGGCTATGGCTACACCTTC. This codes for CASSLGGYGYTF.

This clone was counted only a few times. The chain has TRBV2 and TRBJ2-3, with TRBD1 matching 9 bases. The CDR3 extends over 15 amino acids. J lost 4 bases, V lost 10 bases, and 12 bases had no gene match. Germline V gene lookup returns CDR1 SNHLY and CDR2 FYNNEI. The DNA for the CDR3 is TGTGCCAAGGTACACAGGGGGCTAAAAGCAGATACGCAGTATTTT. Translating it yields CAKVHRGLKADTQYF.

V is TRBV6-5 and J is TRBJ1-1; unclear D gene. Trimming removed 6 bases from V and 3 bases from J, with 14 bases in between. This CDR3 comprises 14 residues. Germline-derived CDR1 and CDR2 are MNHEY and SVGAGI. The CDR3 here is CASSRATSDTEAFF. As DNA, the CDR3 is TGTGCCAGCAGCCGGGCCACATCGGACACTGAAGCTTTCTTT.

The V and J genes are TRBV21-1 and TRBJ2-1; TRBD1, the D gene given by the table, was not confirmed from the DNA. TRBV21-1 is given as a pseudogene. The CDR3 is made up of 12 amino acids. CDR3 DNA sequence: TGTGCCAGCAGTCTCAGGGTGTCTAGAGGGTTCTTC. Protein sequence: CASSLRVSRGFF.

This chain uses TRBV2 with TRBJ1-1; TRBD1 is a possible D gene (5 bases). Germline CDR1 reads SNHLY; CDR2 reads FYNNEI. The CDR3 totals 13 residues. Trimming pared 4 bases from V and 3 bases from J, leaving 9 bases between. CDR3 region: CASSGQGYTEAFF. In DNA, the CDR3 is TGTGCCAGCAGTGGTCAGGGATACACTGAAGCTTTCTTT.

The V gene is TRBV6-1, the J gene TRBJ1-1, with a weak D call TRBD1 (5 bases). V dropped 5 bases and J dropped 4 bases, with 17 bases sitting between them. The germline V gene has CDR1 MNHNS and CDR2 SASEGT. The CDR3 is made up of 15 amino acids. CDR3 sequence: CASSRDGGWGTEAFF. CDR3 in DNA: TGTGCCAGCAGTAGGGACGGCGGTTGGGGCACTGAAGCTTTCTTT.

The V gene is TRBV7-8, the J gene TRBJ2-2; 7 positions match TRBD1. CDR1 SGHVS and CDR2 FQNEAQ come from the germline V gene. CDR3 size: 15 residues. J lost 8 bases, V lost 5 bases, and 11 bases had no gene match. CDR3 protein: CASSPERGLRGELFF. The CDR3 DNA sequence: TGTGCCAGCAGCCCGGAAAGGGGGCTCCGAGGGGAGCTGTTTTTT.

The chain combines TRBV5-6 with TRBJ2-3, with D possibly being TRBD2 (6 bases). Germline V gives CDR1 SGHDT, CDR2 YYEEEE. Trimming cost V 5 bases and J 2 bases, with 9 bases left between them. The CDR3 consists of 13 residues. The CDR3 loop reads CASRWDSTDTQYF. The CDR3 DNA reads as TGTGCCAGCAGGTGGGACTCCACAGATACGCAGTATTTT.

This chain links TRBV30 with TRBJ2-5, with 16 nucleotides matching TRBD2. Germline CDR1 and CDR2: GTSNPN and SVGIG (reference sequence). Germline trimming cut 6 bases from V and 5 bases from J; bases unmatched to any gene: 15. This CDR3 is 18 amino acids long. CDR3: CACKTHWGLAGGGETQYF. The CDR3 DNA reads as TGTGCCTGCAAGACACACTGGGGACTAGCGGGAGGGGGGGAGACCCAGTACTTC.

CDR3 bases: TGTGCCAGCAGCTTAGAGGGTCGCAGGGCAAACACCGGGGAGCTGTTTTTT. It is translated as CASSLEGRRANTGELFF. The V and J genes are TRBV7-2 and TRBJ2-2; D might be TRBD1 (5 bases). CDR3 size: 17 residues. Germline CDR1 is SGHTA and CDR2 is FQGNSA. V was trimmed by 1 base and J by 2 bases, leaving 14 bases between them.

This sequence joins TRBV2 and TRBJ2-5; TRBD1 aligns across 8 bases. V shed 6 bases, J shed 4 bases, and the junction held 1 base outside the gene matches. This CDR3 has 12 amino acids. CDR1 is SNHLY, CDR2 FYNNEI, per germline. DNA of the CDR3: TGTGCCAGCAGAGACAGGGGAGAGACCCAGTACTTC. This sequence encodes CASRDRGETQYF.

The chain employs TRBV18 and TRBJ2-3; D unresolved. This CDR3 contains 15 residues. Germline CDR1 reads KGHSH; CDR2 reads LQKENI. Trimming cost V 3 bases and J 0 bases, with 10 bases left between them. In DNA form, the CDR3 reads TGTGCCAGCTCACCTCTAATCGATAGCACAGATACGCAGTATTTT. It codes for CASSPLIDSTDTQYF.

This clone rates as medium-sized. The identical CDR3 is also encoded by other nucleotide sequences in the sample. The V gene is TRBV27, the J gene TRBJ2-5; D is perhaps TRBD1 or TRBD2 (6 bases each). Germline assignment: CDR1 MNHEY and CDR2 SMNVEV (reference sequence). V lost 2 bases to trimming and J lost 4 bases, with 11 bases between them. The CDR3 length is 14 residues. The CDR3 is CASSLSKGGETQYF. The CDR3 DNA follows: TGTGCCAGCAGTTTAAGTAAGGGGGGAGAGACCCAGTACTTC.

This chain links TRBV6-1 with TRBJ2-2, with TRBD2 matching 13 bases. CDR3 length: 20 residues. V lost 0 bases and J lost 4; bases outside the gene matches: 11. Germline loops: CDR1 MNHNS, CDR2 SASEGT. CDR3 nucleotide sequence: TGTGCCAGCAGTGAAGCTCCAGGACTAGCGGGAGCAGGCGTCACCGGGGAGCTGTTTTTT. As protein: CASSEAPGLAGAGVTGELFF.

Only a few counts were recorded for this clone. The CDR3 region is CASSQGVVAGRSYEQYF. The CDR3 DNA sequence: TGCGCCAGCAGCCAAGGTGTTGTGGCAGGGCGTTCCTACGAGCAGTACTTC. The rearrangement uses TRBV4-1 and TRBJ2-7; D may be TRBD1 (5 bases). Germline values: CDR1 MGHRA, CDR2 YSYEKL. Trimming took off 1 base at V and 1 base at J, with 17 bases between the two ends. The CDR3 totals 17 residues.

In nucleotides, the CDR3 is TGTGCCAGTAGTATGGCGACAACTAGCACAGATACGCAGTATTTT. It translates to CASSMATTSTDTQYF. J is TRBJ2-3 and V is TRBV19, with D unclear. Trimming left V 3 bases short and J 0 bases short, with 10 bases between. This CDR3 region has 15 residues. Germline values: CDR1 LNHDA, CDR2 SQIVND (reference sequence).

The gene calls are TRBV11-3 and TRBJ1-1; D is unresolved. Trimming removed 3 bases from V and 0 bases from J, with 5 bases in between. Germline CDR1 and CDR2: SGHNT and YENEEA. The CDR3 sequence is 13 residues long. Here the CDR3 DNA reads TGTGCCAGCAGCTTTAATATGAACACTGAAGCTTTCTTT. It yields the protein CASSFNMNTEAFF. Together with reference TRBV11-3 and TRBJ1-1, the CDR3 gives the full variable domain: EAGVVQSPRYKIIEKKQPVAFWCNPISGHNTLYWYLQNLGQGPELLIRYENEEAVDDSQLPKDRFSAERLKGVDSTLKIQPAELGDSAVYLCASSFNMNTEAFFGQGTRLTVV.

The chain has TRBV4-1 and TRBJ1-5; TRBD1 aligns across 9 bases. The CDR3 covers 16 residues. Germline loops: CDR1 MGHRA, CDR2 YSYEKL. Trimming took 2 bases from V and 3 from J; bases not matched to a gene: 5. This CDR3 reads CASSQLTGGPNQPQHF. The CDR3 DNA is TGCGCCAGCAGCCAATTGACAGGGGGGCCCAATCAGCCCCAGCATTTT.

This chain links TRBV28 with TRBJ2-7; 12 bases match TRBD1. V trimming: 2 bases; J trimming: 4 bases; junction bases outside the gene matches: 6. This CDR3 comprises 16 residues. Germline V gene lookup returns CDR1 MDHEN and CDR2 SYDVKM. The CDR3 DNA is TGTGCCAGCAGTTTACCGGGACAGGGGGCGTTATACGAGCAGTACTTC. Translating it yields CASSLPGQGALYEQYF.